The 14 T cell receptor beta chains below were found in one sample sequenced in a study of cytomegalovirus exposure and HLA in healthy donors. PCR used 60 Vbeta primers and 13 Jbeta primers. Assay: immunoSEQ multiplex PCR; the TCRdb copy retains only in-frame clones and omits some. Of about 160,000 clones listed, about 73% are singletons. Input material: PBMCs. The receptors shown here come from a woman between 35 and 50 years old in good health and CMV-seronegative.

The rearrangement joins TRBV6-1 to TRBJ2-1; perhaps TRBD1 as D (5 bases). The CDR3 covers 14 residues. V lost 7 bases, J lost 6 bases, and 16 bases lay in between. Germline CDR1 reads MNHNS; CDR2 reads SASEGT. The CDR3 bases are TGTGCCAGCAAAGGGGCAGATACAACCAATGAGCAGTTCTTC. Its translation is CASKGADTTNEQFF.

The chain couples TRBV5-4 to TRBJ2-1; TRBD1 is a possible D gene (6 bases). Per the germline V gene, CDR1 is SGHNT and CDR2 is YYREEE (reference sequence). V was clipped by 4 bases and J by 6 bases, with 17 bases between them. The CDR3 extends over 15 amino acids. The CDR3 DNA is TGTGCCAGCAGCACGATGGCCCGGGACATCAATGAGCAGTTCTTC. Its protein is CASSTMARDINEQFF.

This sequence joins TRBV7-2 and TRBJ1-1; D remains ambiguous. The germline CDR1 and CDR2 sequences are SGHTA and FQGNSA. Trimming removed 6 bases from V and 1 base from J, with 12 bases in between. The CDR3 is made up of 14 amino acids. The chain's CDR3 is CASRINAGNTEAFF. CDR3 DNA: TGTGCCAGCAGGATTAACGCAGGGAACACTGAAGCTTTCTTT.

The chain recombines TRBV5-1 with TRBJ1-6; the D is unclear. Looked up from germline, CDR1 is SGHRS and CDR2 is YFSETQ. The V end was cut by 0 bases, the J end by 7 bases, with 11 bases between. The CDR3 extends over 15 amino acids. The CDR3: CASSLGVSGNSPLHF. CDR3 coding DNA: TGCGCCAGCAGCTTGGGAGTGTCGGGGAATTCACCCCTCCACTTT. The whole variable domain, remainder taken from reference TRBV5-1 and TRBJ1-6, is KAGVTQTPRYLIKTRGQQVTLSCSPISGHRSVSWYQQTPGQGLQFLFEYFSETQRNKGNFPGRFSGRQFSNSRSEMNVSTLELGDSALYLCASSLGVSGNSPLHFGNGTRLTVT.

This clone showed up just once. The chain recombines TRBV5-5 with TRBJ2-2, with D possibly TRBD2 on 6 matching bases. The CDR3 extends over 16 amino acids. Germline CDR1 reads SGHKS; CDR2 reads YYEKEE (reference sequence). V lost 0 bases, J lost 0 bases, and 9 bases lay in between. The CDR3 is CASSLERVANTGELFF. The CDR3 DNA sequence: TGTGCCAGCAGCTTGGAGCGGGTGGCGAACACCGGGGAGCTGTTTTTT.

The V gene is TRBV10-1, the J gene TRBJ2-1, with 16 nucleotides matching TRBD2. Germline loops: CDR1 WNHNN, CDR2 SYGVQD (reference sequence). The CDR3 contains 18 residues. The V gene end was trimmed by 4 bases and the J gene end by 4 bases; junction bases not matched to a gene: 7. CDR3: CASSGGTSGGALYNEQFF. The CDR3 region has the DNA TGCGCCAGCAGTGGAGGGACTAGCGGGGGGGCCTTATACAATGAGCAGTTCTTC.

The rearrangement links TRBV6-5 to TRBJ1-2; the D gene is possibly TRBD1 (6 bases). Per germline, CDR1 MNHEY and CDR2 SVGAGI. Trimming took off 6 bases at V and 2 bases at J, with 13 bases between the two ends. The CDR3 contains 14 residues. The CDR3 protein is CASSPRGQNYGYTF. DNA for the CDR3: TGTGCCAGCAGCCCAAGGGGACAAAACTATGGCTACACCTTC.

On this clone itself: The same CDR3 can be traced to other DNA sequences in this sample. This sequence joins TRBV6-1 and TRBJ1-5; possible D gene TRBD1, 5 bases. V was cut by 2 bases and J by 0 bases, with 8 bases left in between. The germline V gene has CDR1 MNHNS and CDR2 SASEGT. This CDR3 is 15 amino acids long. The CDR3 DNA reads TGTGCCAGCAGTGAACGGGGGGGTAGCAATCAGCCCCAGCATTTT. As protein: CASSERGGSNQPQHF.

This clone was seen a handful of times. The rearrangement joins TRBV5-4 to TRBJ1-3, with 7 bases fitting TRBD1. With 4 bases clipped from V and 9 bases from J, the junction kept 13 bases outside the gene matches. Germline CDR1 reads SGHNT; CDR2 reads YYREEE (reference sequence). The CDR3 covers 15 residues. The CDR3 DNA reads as TGTGCCAGCAGCGTCGACAGGGATCCGCGAAGCACCATATATTTT. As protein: CASSVDRDPRSTIYF.

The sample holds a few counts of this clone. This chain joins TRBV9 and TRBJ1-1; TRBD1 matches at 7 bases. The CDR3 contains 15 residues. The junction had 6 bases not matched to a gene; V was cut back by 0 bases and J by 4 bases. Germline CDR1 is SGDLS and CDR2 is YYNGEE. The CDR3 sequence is CASSVVTQGVTEAFF. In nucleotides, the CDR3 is TGTGCCAGCAGCGTAGTCACGCAGGGGGTCACTGAAGCTTTCTTT.

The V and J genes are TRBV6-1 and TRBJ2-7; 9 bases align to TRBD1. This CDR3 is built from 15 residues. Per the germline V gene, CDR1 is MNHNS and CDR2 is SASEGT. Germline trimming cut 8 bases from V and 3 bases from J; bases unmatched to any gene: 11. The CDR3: CASQISGQGLYEQYF. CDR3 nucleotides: TGTGCCAGCCAAATATCGGGACAGGGCCTCTACGAGCAGTACTTC.

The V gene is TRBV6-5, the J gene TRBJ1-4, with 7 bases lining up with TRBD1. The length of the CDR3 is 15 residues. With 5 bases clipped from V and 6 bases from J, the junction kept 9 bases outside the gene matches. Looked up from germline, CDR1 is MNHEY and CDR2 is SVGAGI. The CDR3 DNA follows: TGTGCCAGCAGTGCCACCGGGACAGCCCATGAAAAACTGTTTTTT. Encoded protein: CASSATGTAHEKLFF.

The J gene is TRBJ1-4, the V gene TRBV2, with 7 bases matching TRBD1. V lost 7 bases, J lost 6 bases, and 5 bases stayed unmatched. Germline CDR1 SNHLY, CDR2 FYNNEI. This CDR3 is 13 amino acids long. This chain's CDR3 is CASNRGRDEKLFF. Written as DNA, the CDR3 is TGTGCCAGCAACAGGGGACGAGATGAAAAACTGTTTTTT.

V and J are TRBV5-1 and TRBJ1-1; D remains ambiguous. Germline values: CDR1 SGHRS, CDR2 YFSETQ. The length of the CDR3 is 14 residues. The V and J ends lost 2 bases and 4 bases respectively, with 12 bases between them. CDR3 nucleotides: TGCGCCAGCAGCTTAGGGTTGGAGGGCACTGAAGCTTTCTTT. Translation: CASSLGLEGTEAFF.